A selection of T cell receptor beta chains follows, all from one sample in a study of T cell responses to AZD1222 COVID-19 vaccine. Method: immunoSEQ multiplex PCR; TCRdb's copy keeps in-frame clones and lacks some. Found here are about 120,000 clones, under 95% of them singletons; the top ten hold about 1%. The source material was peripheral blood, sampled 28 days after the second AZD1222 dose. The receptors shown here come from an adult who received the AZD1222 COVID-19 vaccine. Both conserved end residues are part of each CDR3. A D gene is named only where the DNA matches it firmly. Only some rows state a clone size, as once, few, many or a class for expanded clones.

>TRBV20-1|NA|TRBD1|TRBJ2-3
CSASHGQGGDTQYF
TGCAGTGCTAGTCATGGACAGGGAGGAGATACGCAGTATTTT
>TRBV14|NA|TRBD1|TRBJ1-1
CASSRGQSNEAFF
TGTGCCAGCAGCCGGGGACAGTCCAATGAAGCTTTCTTT
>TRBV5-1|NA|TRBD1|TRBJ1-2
CASSFTGDPNYGYTF
TGCGCCAGCAGCTTCACAGGGGACCCTAACTATGGCTACACCTTC
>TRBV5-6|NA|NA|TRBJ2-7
CASSRNREQYF
TGTGCCAGCAGCCGCAATCGCGAGCAGTACTTC
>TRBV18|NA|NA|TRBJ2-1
CASSPPRAGNHNEQFF
TGTGCCAGCTCACCACCTCGGGCAGGGAACCACAATGAGCAGTTCTTC
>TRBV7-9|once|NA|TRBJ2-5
CASSSRQPQETQYF
TGTGCCAGCAGCTCCCGACAGCCCCAAGAGACCCAGTACTTC
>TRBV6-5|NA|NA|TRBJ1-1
CACVHPMTREAFF
TGTGCCTGCGTCCATCCTATGACCCGTGAAGCTTTCTTT
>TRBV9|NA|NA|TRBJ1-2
CASSPEGARGYTF
TGTGCCAGCAGCCCGGAAGGGGCGCGGGGCTACACCTTC
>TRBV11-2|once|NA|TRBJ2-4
CASSLDLGLNLAKNIQYF
TGTGCCAGCAGCTTAGATTTAGGGTTGAACCTAGCCAAAAACATTCAGTACTTC
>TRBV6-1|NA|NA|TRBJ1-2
CASSELGQGSGYTF
TGTGCCAGCAGTGAGTTGGGACAAGGTTCTGGCTACACCTTC
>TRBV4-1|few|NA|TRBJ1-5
CASSQDNVNNQPQHF
TGCGCCAGCAGCCAAGATAATGTGAACAATCAGCCCCAGCATTTT
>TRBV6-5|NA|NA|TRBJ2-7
CASTGEQNYEQYF
TGTGCCAGCACAGGGGAGCAAAACTACGAGCAGTACTTC
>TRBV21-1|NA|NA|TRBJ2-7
CASVGAEQYF
TGTGCCAGCGTGGGAGCCGAGCAGTACTTC
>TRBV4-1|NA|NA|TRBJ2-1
CASSQQDRTYNEQFF
TGCGCCAGCAGCCAACAGGACAGAACCTACAATGAGCAGTTCTTC
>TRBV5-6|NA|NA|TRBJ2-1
CASSLARNPSGNEQFF
TGTGCCAGCAGCTTGGCTCGGAATCCAAGCGGCAATGAGCAGTTCTTC
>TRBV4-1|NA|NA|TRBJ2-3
CASSQLDGDTQYF
TGCGCCAGCAGCCAATTGGACGGGGATACGCAGTATTTT
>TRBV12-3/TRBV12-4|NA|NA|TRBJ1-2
CASSLEGLGRYTF
TGTGCCAGCAGTTTGGAGGGTTTGGGACGCTACACCTTC
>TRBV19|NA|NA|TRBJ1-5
CAAGQSHLGEPQHF
TGTGCCGCAGGGCAGTCTCACCTGGGGGAGCCCCAGCATTTT
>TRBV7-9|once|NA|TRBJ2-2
CATSGTNTGELFF
TGTGCCACCTCCGGGACAAACACCGGGGAGCTGTTTTTT
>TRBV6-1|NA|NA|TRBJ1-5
CASSEAPTGRNQPQHF
TGTGCCAGCAGTGAAGCGCCAACAGGGCGGAATCAGCCCCAGCATTTT
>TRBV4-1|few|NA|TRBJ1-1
CASSQTQGGIFEAFF
TGCGCCAGCAGCCAGACCCAAGGCGGCATATTTGAAGCTTTCTTT
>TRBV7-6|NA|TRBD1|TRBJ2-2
CASSATGGGNTGELFF
TGTGCCAGCAGCGCTACAGGGGGAGGAAACACCGGGGAGCTGTTTTTT
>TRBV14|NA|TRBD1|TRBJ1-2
CASSQTQGAYGYTF
TGTGCCAGCAGCCAAACGCAGGGGGCTTATGGCTACACCTTC
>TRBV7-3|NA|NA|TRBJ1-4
CASSLRPGEGEKLFF
TGTGCCAGCAGCTTACGACCAGGGGAGGGTGAAAAACTGTTTTTT
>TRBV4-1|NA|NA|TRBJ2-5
CASSQGGSPGLTRETQYF
TGCGCCAGCAGCCAAGGAGGTTCTCCGGGGCTGACCCGAGAGACCCAGTACTTC
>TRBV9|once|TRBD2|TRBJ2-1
CASSVGTSVYNEQFF
TGTGCCAGCAGCGTAGGGACTAGCGTATACAATGAGCAGTTCTTC
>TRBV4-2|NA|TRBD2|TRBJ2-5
CASSQATGTSGQETQYF
TGTGCCAGCAGCCAAGCGACCGGGACTAGCGGACAAGAGACCCAGTACTTC
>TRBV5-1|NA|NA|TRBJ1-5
CASRPSPGGNQPQHF
TGCGCCAGCAGACCTTCACCAGGGGGCAATCAGCCCCAGCATTTT
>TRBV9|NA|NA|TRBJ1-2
CASSVVPGSLAGYTF
TGTGCCAGCAGCGTAGTCCCGGGGAGTTTAGCCGGCTACACCTTC
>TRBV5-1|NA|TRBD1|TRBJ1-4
CASSLGQGARKLFF
TGCGCCAGCAGCTTGGGACAGGGGGCAAGAAAACTGTTTTTT
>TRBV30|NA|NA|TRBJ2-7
CAWTAGIYYEQYF
TGTGCCTGGACAGCCGGGATTTACTACGAGCAGTACTTC